Listed below are T cell receptor beta chains from one sample, sequenced in a study of OX40 agonist ivuxolimab in advanced cancers. Clones were sequenced by immunoSEQ multiplex PCR, and TCRdb holds only the in-frame ones, with some missing. The sample has 75,000 or so clones, about four fifths seen once. The specimen was CD4+ or CD8+ T cells sorted from blood, collected in a trial of the OX40 agonist ivuxolimab. Source of these receptors: an adult with an advanced solid tumor such as melanoma, head and neck, liver or kidney cancer. CDR3s include the opening cysteine and the closing phenylalanine or tryptophan. The order of the fields is V gene, J gene, D gene, clone size, CDR3 protein, CDR3 DNA. A D gene is named only where the DNA matches it firmly. Only part of the rows carry a size: once, few, many, or a class if the clone is expanded.

v_gene: TRBV19; j_gene: TRBJ2-1; d_gene: .; abundance: .; CDR3aa: CASTAAETVDYEEQFF; CDR3nt: TGTGCCAGTACGGCCGCTGAAACCGTCGACTACGAGGAGCAGTTCTTC
v_gene: TRBV19; j_gene: TRBJ2-3; d_gene: .; abundance: .; CDR3aa: CASSTAGPLDTQYF; CDR3nt: TGTGCCAGTAGTACCGCGGGACCCTTAGATACGCAGTATTTT
v_gene: TRBV6-5; j_gene: TRBJ1-2; d_gene: .; abundance: .; CDR3aa: CASSYYKEDGYTF; CDR3nt: TGTGCCAGCAGTTATTACAAGGAGGATGGCTACACCTTC
v_gene: TRBV28; j_gene: TRBJ1-1; d_gene: TRBD1; abundance: .; CDR3aa: CASTRAPGQGPTEAFF; CDR3nt: TGTGCCAGCACCCGGGCGCCGGGACAGGGACCCACTGAAGCTTTCTTT
v_gene: TRBV6-5; j_gene: TRBJ2-3; d_gene: .; abundance: .; CDR3aa: CASSGDNADTDTQYF; CDR3nt: TGTGCCAGCAGCGGGGACAACGCCGACACAGATACGCAGTATTTT
v_gene: TRBV6-1; j_gene: TRBJ2-7; d_gene: TRBD1; abundance: .; CDR3aa: CASSDLQGIGYEQYF; CDR3nt: TGTGCCAGCAGTGACCTACAGGGGATCGGCTACGAGCAGTACTTC
v_gene: TRBV30; j_gene: TRBJ2-6; d_gene: .; abundance: .; CDR3aa: CAWRRYSGANVLTF; CDR3nt: TGTGCCTGGAGACGTTACTCTGGGGCCAACGTCCTGACTTTC
v_gene: TRBV5-1; j_gene: TRBJ1-4; d_gene: .; abundance: .; CDR3aa: CASSLGPGNEKLFF; CDR3nt: TGCGCCAGCAGCTTGGGGCCAGGGAATGAAAAACTGTTTTTT
v_gene: TRBV30; j_gene: TRBJ2-3; d_gene: TRBD2; abundance: .; CDR3aa: CAWTRTTSGRLGSTDTQYF; CDR3nt: TGTGCCTGGACCCGGACCACTAGCGGGAGGTTGGGTAGCACAGATACGCAGTATTTT
v_gene: TRBV28; j_gene: TRBJ1-4; d_gene: .; abundance: .; CDR3aa: CASSLPPGLRGEKLFF; CDR3nt: TGTGCCAGCAGTTTACCGCCGGGCCTGAGGGGTGAAAAACTGTTTTTT
v_gene: TRBV14; j_gene: TRBJ2-5; d_gene: TRBD2; abundance: few; CDR3aa: CASSHGTSGPETQYF; CDR3nt: TGTGCCAGCAGCCACGGGACTAGCGGACCAGAGACCCAGTACTTC
v_gene: TRBV7-9; j_gene: TRBJ1-1; d_gene: .; abundance: few; CDR3aa: CASSLDRTEAFF; CDR3nt: TGTGCCAGCAGCCTCGACAGGACTGAAGCTTTCTTT
v_gene: TRBV4-1; j_gene: TRBJ1-1; d_gene: .; abundance: few; CDR3aa: CASSQGQNTEAFF; CDR3nt: TGCGCCAGCAGCCAAGGGCAGAACACTGAAGCTTTCTTT
v_gene: TRBV5-4; j_gene: TRBJ2-5; d_gene: TRBD2; abundance: .; CDR3aa: CASPHLAERLVETQYF; CDR3nt: TGTGCCAGTCCCCACCTAGCGGAGAGGCTAGTGGAGACCCAGTACTTC
v_gene: TRBV7-2; j_gene: TRBJ1-2; d_gene: .; abundance: few; CDR3aa: CASSLALTPSDGYTF; CDR3nt: TGTGCCAGCAGCTTAGCCCTAACCCCCTCCGATGGCTACACCTTC
v_gene: TRBV10-3; j_gene: TRBJ2-3; d_gene: .; abundance: .; CDR3aa: CAIKGEGNTDTQYF; CDR3nt: TGTGCCATCAAGGGAGAGGGGAACACAGATACGCAGTATTTT
v_gene: TRBV15; j_gene: TRBJ1-1; d_gene: .; abundance: few; CDR3aa: CATSRGLGLWNTEAFF; CDR3nt: TGTGCCACCAGCAGAGGCCTGGGACTCTGGAACACTGAAGCTTTCTTT
v_gene: TRBV4-1; j_gene: TRBJ1-5; d_gene: .; abundance: .; CDR3aa: CASRPGYSNQPQHF; CDR3nt: TGCGCCAGCAGACCTGGTTATAGCAATCAGCCCCAGCATTTT
v_gene: TRBV19; j_gene: TRBJ1-5; d_gene: TRBD1; abundance: .; CDR3aa: CASMAGTGGFQPQHF; CDR3nt: TGTGCCAGTATGGCCGGGACAGGGGGCTTTCAGCCCCAGCATTTT
v_gene: TRBV10-1; j_gene: TRBJ2-2; d_gene: TRBD1; abundance: .; CDR3aa: CASSEGGQWNTGELFF; CDR3nt: TGCGCCAGCAGTGAAGGGGGACAGTGGAACACCGGGGAGCTGTTTTTT
v_gene: TRBV2; j_gene: TRBJ1-4; d_gene: TRBD1; abundance: .; CDR3aa: CASSARLQGDEKLFF; CDR3nt: TGTGCCAGCAGTGCCAGACTCCAGGGGGACGAAAAACTGTTTTTT
v_gene: TRBV2; j_gene: TRBJ2-7; d_gene: TRBD1; abundance: .; CDR3aa: CASSEQAGGEQYF; CDR3nt: TGTGCCAGCAGTGAACAGGCAGGGGGCGAGCAGTACTTC
v_gene: TRBV7-9; j_gene: TRBJ1-4; d_gene: .; abundance: .; CDR3aa: CASSSRSIERPSEKLFF; CDR3nt: TGTGCCAGCAGCTCGCGTTCCATTGAACGGCCTTCGGAAAAACTGTTTTTT
v_gene: TRBV7-9; j_gene: TRBJ1-3; d_gene: .; abundance: .; CDR3aa: CASSLGPASGNTIYF; CDR3nt: TGTGCCAGCAGCTTAGGGCCCGCCTCTGGAAACACCATATATTTT
v_gene: TRBV5-6; j_gene: TRBJ2-7; d_gene: .; abundance: .; CDR3aa: CASSRTGISYEQYF; CDR3nt: TGTGCCAGCAGCCGGACTGGAATCTCCTACGAGCAGTACTTC
v_gene: TRBV4-2; j_gene: TRBJ2-7; d_gene: .; abundance: .; CDR3aa: CASSQSGLARDYEQYF; CDR3nt: TGTGCCAGCAGCCAGTCCGGGCTAGCGAGAGACTACGAGCAGTACTTC
v_gene: TRBV25-1; j_gene: TRBJ2-7; d_gene: TRBD2; abundance: .; CDR3aa: CASNPTSGGWGEQYF; CDR3nt: TGTGCCAGCAACCCTACTAGCGGGGGTTGGGGAGAGCAGTACTTC
v_gene: TRBV10-1; j_gene: TRBJ2-3; d_gene: .; abundance: .; CDR3aa: CASSESGFQDTQYF; CDR3nt: TGCGCCAGCAGTGAGAGTGGTTTTCAAGATACGCAGTATTTT
v_gene: TRBV14; j_gene: TRBJ1-4; d_gene: .; abundance: .; CDR3aa: CASSQQTGANEKLFF; CDR3nt: TGTGCCAGCAGCCAACAGACAGGAGCTAATGAAAAACTGTTTTTT
v_gene: TRBV28; j_gene: TRBJ1-2; d_gene: TRBD1; abundance: once; CDR3aa: CASSLGPDRVSGYTF; CDR3nt: TGTGCCAGCAGTTTAGGTCCAGACAGGGTGAGTGGCTACACCTTC
v_gene: TRBV10-3; j_gene: TRBJ2-5; d_gene: .; abundance: .; CDR3aa: CAISESIRGGQETQYF; CDR3nt: TGTGCCATCAGTGAGTCGATTAGGGGCGGGCAAGAGACCCAGTACTTC
v_gene: TRBV6-5; j_gene: TRBJ2-7; d_gene: TRBD2; abundance: .; CDR3aa: CASSFSGGVSYEQYF; CDR3nt: TGTGCCAGCAGTTTTAGCGGGGGGGTCTCCTACGAGCAGTACTTC
v_gene: TRBV25-1; j_gene: TRBJ2-4; d_gene: .; abundance: .; CDR3aa: CASSEAGTDENIQYF; CDR3nt: TGTGCCAGCAGTGAAGCGGGGACTGATGAAAACATTCAGTACTTC
v_gene: TRBV5-4; j_gene: TRBJ1-6; d_gene: TRBD1; abundance: .; CDR3aa: CASSIMDRDNSPLHF; CDR3nt: TGTGCCAGCAGCATAATGGACAGGGATAATTCACCCCTCCACTTT
v_gene: TRBV6-5; j_gene: TRBJ1-5; d_gene: TRBD1; abundance: once; CDR3aa: CASSKDRGNQPQHF; CDR3nt: TGTGCCAGCAGCAAGGACAGGGGCAATCAGCCCCAGCATTTT
v_gene: TRBV5-6; j_gene: TRBJ2-3; d_gene: TRBD2; abundance: once; CDR3aa: CASSLAGTTSTDTQYF; CDR3nt: TGTGCCAGCAGCTTAGCGGGAACCACTAGCACAGATACGCAGTATTTT
v_gene: TRBV11-1; j_gene: TRBJ2-2; d_gene: .; abundance: .; CDR3aa: CASSFVQSTGELFF; CDR3nt: TGTGCCAGCAGCTTCGTACAGAGCACCGGGGAGCTGTTTTTT
v_gene: TRBV10-2; j_gene: TRBJ2-2; d_gene: .; abundance: .; CDR3aa: CASITLLGTGELFF; CDR3nt: TGCGCCAGTATAACACTGTTAGGCACCGGGGAGCTGTTTTTT
v_gene: TRBV18; j_gene: TRBJ1-1; d_gene: .; abundance: .; CDR3aa: CASSPPGRGGTEAFF; CDR3nt: TGTGCCAGCTCGCCCCCCGGCCGGGGCGGGACTGAAGCTTTCTTT
v_gene: TRBV12-5; j_gene: TRBJ2-3; d_gene: TRBD1; abundance: .; CDR3aa: CASGPDRGLPDTQYF; CDR3nt: TGTGCTAGTGGTCCGGACAGGGGGTTGCCAGATACGCAGTATTTT
v_gene: TRBV19; j_gene: TRBJ1-3; d_gene: .; abundance: .; CDR3aa: CASSTDRISGNTIYF; CDR3nt: TGTGCCAGTAGTACAGACCGCATTTCTGGAAACACCATATATTTT
v_gene: TRBV7-6; j_gene: TRBJ1-1; d_gene: .; abundance: .; CDR3aa: CASGLSTHTEAFF; CDR3nt: TGTGCCAGCGGGCTTTCCACTCACACTGAAGCTTTCTTT
v_gene: TRBV27; j_gene: TRBJ2-1; d_gene: .; abundance: .; CDR3aa: CASKGFGGTYFYNEQFF; CDR3nt: TGTGCCAGCAAGGGGTTTGGGGGGACGTATTTTTACAATGAGCAGTTCTTC
v_gene: TRBV15; j_gene: TRBJ2-3; d_gene: .; abundance: once; CDR3aa: CATSRGQASDTQYF; CDR3nt: TGTGCCACCAGCAGAGGGCAGGCTTCAGATACGCAGTATTTT
v_gene: TRBV6-1; j_gene: TRBJ1-5; d_gene: .; abundance: .; CDR3aa: CAGSRQLGQPQHF; CDR3nt: TGTGCCGGCTCGAGACAGCTCGGGCAGCCCCAGCATTTT
v_gene: TRBV2; j_gene: TRBJ2-7; d_gene: TRBD2; abundance: .; CDR3aa: CASSDPGTSGSYEQYF; CDR3nt: TGTGCCAGCAGTGACCCAGGGACTAGCGGGAGTTACGAGCAGTACTTC
v_gene: TRBV14; j_gene: TRBJ2-7; d_gene: .; abundance: .; CDR3aa: CASSHYSGTLNEQYF; CDR3nt: TGTGCCAGCAGCCACTATAGCGGTACACTGAACGAGCAGTACTTC
v_gene: TRBV7-2; j_gene: TRBJ2-3; d_gene: .; abundance: .; CDR3aa: CASSQGLYTQYF; CDR3nt: TGTGCCAGCAGCCAGGGACTGTATACGCAGTATTTT
v_gene: TRBV9; j_gene: TRBJ1-6; d_gene: TRBD1; abundance: .; CDR3aa: CASSPQGTGDNSPLHF; CDR3nt: TGTGCCAGCAGCCCGCAGGGGACAGGGGATAATTCACCCCTCCACTTT
v_gene: TRBV11-2; j_gene: TRBJ1-6; d_gene: .; abundance: .; CDR3aa: CASSLVMSPINPPLHF; CDR3nt: TGTGCCAGCAGCTTAGTGATGTCACCTATCAATCCACCCCTCCACTTT
v_gene: TRBV10-3; j_gene: TRBJ2-7; d_gene: TRBD1; abundance: .; CDR3aa: CATTGAEFYEQYF; CDR3nt: TGTGCCACGACAGGGGCCGAATTCTACGAGCAGTACTTC
v_gene: TRBV11-2; j_gene: TRBJ2-1; d_gene: .; abundance: few; CDR3aa: CASSSPTPSYVNEQFF; CDR3nt: TGTGCCAGCAGCTCCCCGACCCCGTCGTATGTCAATGAGCAGTTCTTC
v_gene: TRBV7-9; j_gene: TRBJ1-5; d_gene: .; abundance: .; CDR3aa: CASSRESNQSQHF; CDR3nt: TGTGCCAGCAGCAGAGAGAGCAATCAGTCCCAGCATTTT